The 27 T cell receptor beta chains below all came from one sample that was sequenced in a study of identical twins. One entry per CDR3 protein results from TCRdb running MiXCR on the 5' RACE reads. Counted here are roughly 710,000 distinct CDR3 sequences, 6% to 6.5% occurring once; the ten biggest clones make up about 1.8%. Sequenced input: naive T cells sorted from blood. The source of these receptors is a man aged 18 to 29 in good health.

This clonotype appeared many times. The rearrangement links TRBV12-3 or TRBV12-4 to TRBJ2-7, with a tentative D call TRBD2 (5 bases). V lost 7 bases and J lost 0, with 19 bases in between. This CDR3 comprises 16 residues. The CDR3 DNA sequence: TGTGCCAGCATGCCCGATGGTAGCGTCGACTCCTACGAGCAGTACTTC. Protein: CASMPDGSVDSYEQYF.

This clonotype was counted between two and nine times. V and J are TRBV12-3 or TRBV12-4 and TRBJ1-5; tentatively, D is TRBD1 (5 bases). V was cut by 6 bases and J by 6 bases, with 12 bases left in between. This CDR3 comprises 13 residues. CDR3 region: CASSNNQGQPQHF. CDR3 DNA: TGTGCCAGCAGCAACAATCAGGGTCAGCCCCAGCATTTT.

This clonotype has a count of ten or more. The V call is TRBV20-1, the J call TRBJ1-3, with D possibly matching TRBD1 (5 bases). CDR1 is DFQATT and CDR2 is SNEGSKA in the germline V gene (reference sequence). V was trimmed by 3 bases and J by 0 bases, leaving 12 bases between them. This CDR3 contains 15 residues. The CDR3 DNA reads as TGCAGTGCTAGCCCTGGGGGATTCTCTGGAAACACCATATATTTT. This codes for CSASPGGFSGNTIYF.

There are many counts of this clonotype. V gene TRBV4-3 combines with J gene TRBJ1-5; D is unresolved. The V end lost 0 bases, the J end lost 6 bases, and 15 bases lay between the germline ends. Germline assignment: CDR1 LGHNA and CDR2 YSLEER. This CDR3 region has 16 residues. The CDR3 nucleotides are TGCGCCAGCAGCCAAGATGCCGGGGAGATGGGTCAGCCCCAGCATTTT. Its protein is CASSQDAGEMGQPQHF.

This clonotype was counted between two and nine times. This chain joins TRBV12-3 or TRBV12-4 and TRBJ1-2; 9 bases fit TRBD1. V dropped 1 base and J dropped 7; count of bases not matched to a gene: 10. CDR3 length: 16 amino acids. The CDR3 sequence is CASSLGQGVLVAGYTF. In DNA form, the CDR3 reads TGTGCCAGCAGTTTAGGACAGGGGGTTCTAGTTGCTGGCTACACCTTC.

At least ten counts were recorded for this clonotype. The CDR3 loop reads CATQLAGDTDTQYF. The CDR3 nucleotides are TGTGCCACCCAACTAGCGGGAGATACAGATACGCAGTATTTT. The J gene is TRBJ2-3, the V gene TRBV15; 11 bases align to TRBD2. The V and J ends lost 8 bases and 3 bases, in that order; junction bases with no gene match: 4. The V gene's germline CDR1 is LNHNV and CDR2 YYDKDF (reference sequence). The CDR3 runs to 14 residues.

The chain has TRBV6-5 and TRBJ1-1; D is perhaps TRBD1 (5 bases). Germline V gene lookup returns CDR1 MNHEY and CDR2 SVGAGI. V lost 0 bases, J lost 0 bases, and 14 bases lay in between. The CDR3 sequence is 17 residues long. The CDR3 is CASSYSSPGRVNTEAFF. As DNA, the CDR3 is TGTGCCAGCAGTTACTCGTCGCCAGGGAGGGTGAACACTGAAGCTTTCTTT.

This sequence joins TRBV28 and TRBJ2-5; TRBD1 aligns across 11 bases. The V gene's germline CDR1 is MDHEN and CDR2 SYDVKM. The V segment lost 5 bases and the J segment 2 bases; nucleotides outside the gene matches: 7. The CDR3 covers 16 residues. CDR3 amino acids: CASSPGTGGLQETQYF. The CDR3 DNA sequence: TGTGCCAGCAGTCCTGGGACAGGGGGACTACAAGAGACCCAGTACTTC.

The chain uses TRBV6-2 or TRBV6-3 and TRBJ2-7; D unresolved. The CDR3 length is 12 residues. The germline CDR1 and CDR2 sequences are MNHEY and SVGEGT. Trimming took 6 bases from V and 7 from J, leaving 13 bases between them. CDR3 loop: CASRPGAREQYF. The CDR3 DNA is TGTGCCAGCAGACCAGGAGCGAGGGAGCAGTACTTC.

In its sample, this clonotype was seen a few times. The J gene is TRBJ2-1, the V gene TRBV20-1; 7 bases line up with TRBD2. CDR3 length equals 16 residues. CDR1 and CDR2 from the germline V gene are DFQATT and SNEGSKA (reference sequence). Trimming cost V 6 bases and J 4 bases; bases outside gene matches: 15. CDR3 in DNA: TGCAGTGCGCGCCCCCCGACTAGCCGGGGTTACAATGAGCAGTTCTTC. This sequence encodes CSARPPTSRGYNEQFF.

This clonotype appeared a few times. The genes are TRBV5-1 and TRBJ2-3, with 12 bases lining up with TRBD1. The germline V gene encodes CDR1 SGHRS and CDR2 YFSETQ. The CDR3 has 15 residues. J lost 4 bases, V lost 3 bases, and 3 bases had no gene match. The CDR3 coding sequence is TGCGCCAGCAGCTGGGGACAGGGGGCCCCAGATACGCAGTATTTT. Translated, it gives CASSWGQGAPDTQYF.

This clonotype was seen repeatedly, ten times or more. V and J are TRBV24-1 and TRBJ2-1, with TRBD2 identical over 11 bases. Trimming cost V 1 base and J 9 bases; bases outside gene matches: 1. Germline assignment: CDR1 KGHDR and CDR2 SFDVKD. The CDR3 is 14 residues long. The CDR3 protein is CATSDLTSGSEQFF. The CDR3 region has the DNA TGTGCCACCAGTGATTTAACTAGCGGGAGTGAGCAGTTCTTC.

This clonotype came up a few times. This rearrangement joins TRBV7-9 to TRBJ1-1, with D unresolved. CDR1 and CDR2 from the germline V gene are SEHNR and FQNEAQ (reference sequence). Trimming took off 3 bases at V and 1 base at J, with 12 bases between the two ends. There are 15 residues in the CDR3. The DNA for the CDR3 is TGTGCCAGCAGCTTCCCCTTTGTCAGGAACACTGAAGCTTTCTTT. Protein: CASSFPFVRNTEAFF.

In this sample, this clonotype turned up a few times. The rearrangement joins TRBV4-1 to TRBJ2-1; D ambiguous. The V gene lost 0 bases and the J gene lost 5 bases, with 14 bases spanning the gap. Germline values: CDR1 MGHRA, CDR2 YSYEKL. The CDR3 runs to 16 residues. The CDR3 reads CASSQDQASSDNEQFF. CDR3 bases: TGCGCCAGCAGCCAAGATCAGGCTAGTTCGGACAATGAGCAGTTCTTC.

V usage is TRBV4-3 and J usage is TRBJ2-3, with TRBD2 identical over 12 bases. Germline assignment: CDR1 LGHNA and CDR2 YSLEER. The V and J ends lost 2 bases and 2 bases, in that order; junction bases with no gene match: 8. There are 18 residues in the CDR3. This CDR3 is CASSQSLLAGGYTDTQYF. CDR3 in DNA: TGCGCCAGCAGCCAAAGTCTCCTAGCGGGAGGGTACACAGATACGCAGTATTTT.

This clonotype was counted ten times or more. The V call is TRBV6-1, the J call TRBJ1-4; D gene uncertain. CDR3 length equals 13 residues. V shed 7 bases and J shed 11 bases, with 17 bases lying between them. Germline V gives CDR1 MNHNS, CDR2 SASEGT. CDR3 in amino acids: CASNPGGVGKLFF. CDR3 DNA: TGTGCCAGCAATCCGGGCGGGGTCGGGAAACTGTTTTTT.

This clonotype has a count of ten or more. The rearrangement uses TRBV5-1 and TRBJ1-1, with 9 bases matching TRBD1. Unmatched junction bases numbered 3, after V lost 4 bases and J lost 2 bases. CDR1 and CDR2 (germline): SGHRS, YFSETQ. CDR3 length: 14 amino acids. CDR3 protein: CASSTDRGNTEAFF. CDR3 in DNA: TGCGCCAGCAGCACGGACAGGGGAAACACTGAAGCTTTCTTT.

This clonotype was seen many times. The V gene is TRBV7-9, the J gene TRBJ2-7; 9 nucleotides agree with TRBD2. CDR1 is SEHNR and CDR2 is FQNEAQ in the germline V gene (reference sequence). The length of the CDR3 is 15 residues. With 4 bases clipped from V and 1 base from J, the junction kept 5 bases outside the gene matches. CDR3 DNA sequence: TGTGCCAGCAGCTCGACTAGCGGACCATCCTACGAGCAGTACTTC. The encoded protein is CASSSTSGPSYEQYF.

This clonotype has ten or more counts. The gene calls are TRBV29-1 and TRBJ2-5, with 13 bases identical to TRBD2. The CDR3 is 14 residues long. The ends lost 6 bases at V and 7 bases at J; junction bases unmatched: 8. In germline, CDR1 is SQVTM, CDR2 ANQGSEA. CDR3 nucleotides: TGCAGCGTGGGTGGACTAGCGGGAGAGGGGACCCAGTACTTC. Its protein is CSVGGLAGEGTQYF.

This clonotype was recorded many times. The gene calls are TRBV20-1 and TRBJ2-1; D could derive from TRBD1 or TRBD2 (5 bases each). The CDR3 has 13 residues. Trimming shortened V by 7 bases and J by 4 bases, and 14 bases separated the two germline ends. Germline V CDR1 and CDR2: DFQATT, SNEGSKA (reference sequence). CDR3 protein: CSVGDVGYNEQFF. CDR3 coding DNA: TGCAGTGTTGGGGACGTGGGTTACAATGAGCAGTTCTTC.

This clonotype came up many times. V gene TRBV5-1 combines with J gene TRBJ2-3, with no clear D. The V and J ends lost 4 bases and 0 bases respectively, with 12 bases between them. Germline assignment: CDR1 SGHRS and CDR2 YFSETQ. CDR3 length equals 15 residues. CDR3 residues: CASSPVGPSTDTQYF. The DNA for the CDR3 is TGCGCCAGCAGCCCCGTCGGGCCTAGCACAGATACGCAGTATTTT. The variable domain in full, with the rest retrieved from reference TRBV5-1 and TRBJ2-3, is KAGVTQTPRYLIKTRGQQVTLSCSPISGHRSVSWYQQTPGQGLQFLFEYFSETQRNKGNFPGRFSGRQFSNSRSEMNVSTLELGDSALYLCASSPVGPSTDTQYFGPGTRLTVL.

This clonotype was counted many times. The chain carries TRBV12-3 or TRBV12-4 and TRBJ1-1, with TRBD1 matching over 10 bases. The CDR3 has 14 residues. The junction had 8 bases not matched to a gene; V was cut back by 7 bases and J by 6 bases. DNA of the CDR3: TGTGCCAGCATCGTGGACAGGGGGAGGCCTGAAGCTTTCTTT. Its protein is CASIVDRGRPEAFF.

This clonotype was counted at least ten times. The chain has TRBV12-3 or TRBV12-4 and TRBJ2-1, with unresolved D. The length of the CDR3 is 15 residues. Trimming left V 10 bases short and J 0 bases short, with 16 bases between. The CDR3 reads CATVSALSSYNEQFF. The CDR3 coding sequence is TGTGCCACCGTCTCGGCCCTCAGCTCCTACAATGAGCAGTTCTTC.

In its sample, this clonotype was seen many times. The chain combines TRBV12-3 or TRBV12-4 with TRBJ2-3, with a tentative D call TRBD2 (6 bases). The CDR3 is 16 residues long. The V end was cut by 4 bases, the J end by 0 bases, with 14 bases between. In DNA form, the CDR3 reads TGTGCCAGCAGTTCGGCGGGACGCCTGAGCACAGATACGCAGTATTTT. It yields the protein CASSSAGRLSTDTQYF.

This clonotype has a count of ten or more. The chain is built from TRBV6-1 and TRBJ2-7; 9 nucleotides align to TRBD1. The V and J ends lost 6 bases and 2 bases, in that order; junction bases with no gene match: 8. Per germline, CDR1 MNHNS and CDR2 SASEGT. The CDR3 covers 15 residues. The CDR3 DNA reads as TGTGCCAGCAGCACGGACAGGGGATTCCCCTACGAGCAGTACGTC. This gives the protein CASSTDRGFPYEQYV.

This clonotype was seen many times. The rearrangement uses TRBV12-3 or TRBV12-4 and TRBJ2-3, with 9 bases fitting TRBD2. Trimming at V came to 6 bases and at J to 4 bases, leaving 8 bases not matched to a gene. The CDR3 spans 15 residues. As DNA, the CDR3 is TGTGCCAGCAGCCTGATGGCTAGCGGGGCAGATACGCAGTATTTT. This sequence encodes CASSLMASGADTQYF.

There are a few counts of this clonotype. The V gene is TRBV4-1, the J gene TRBJ2-1; TRBD2 matches 16 bases. CDR1 and CDR2 from the germline V gene are MGHRA and YSYEKL. The CDR3 is 18 residues long. V was pared by 4 bases and J by 4 bases, with 7 bases of the junction left unmatched. The CDR3 region is CASSRLMGLAGGYNEQFF. For the CDR3, the DNA is TGCGCCAGCAGCCGCTTAATGGGACTAGCGGGAGGGTACAATGAGCAGTTCTTC.